The rows below give T cell receptor beta chains drawn from one sample of a study of sequential checkpoint blockade in melanoma. Generated by immunoSEQ multiplex PCR, the TCRdb table keeps only in-frame clones and is missing some. The sample has roughly 5,400 clones, 25% to 30% seen once. This specimen consisted of tumor tissue (inferred from file names), obtained from a patient given nivolumab and ipilimumab in sequence. All receptors come from a human donor with melanoma. The CDR3 runs from the conserved cysteine through the conserved F or W. A D gene is named only where the DNA matches it firmly. A row's size may be missing; if present it is once, few, many or a size class.

>TRBD2|TRBV19|NA|TRBJ2-5
CASSISTSGRKTQYF
TGTGCCAGTAGTATAAGCACTAGCGGGAGGAAGACCCAGTACTTC
>NA|TRBV6-7|NA|TRBJ2-7
CASSYSRREFFYEQYF
TGTGCCAGCAGTTACTCTAGGAGGGAGTTCTTCTACGAGCAGTACTTC
>NA|TRBV6-8|medium-sized|TRBJ1-3
CASSLGGNTIYF
TGTGCCAGCTCTCTGGGGGGAAACACCATATATTTT
>NA|TRBV6-8|many|TRBJ2-7
CASSFTTGIYEQYF
TGTGCCAGCAGTTTCACGACAGGAATCTACGAGCAGTACTTC
>TRBD1|TRBV5-1|NA|TRBJ2-5
CASSSTGGVQETQYF
TGCGCCAGCAGCTCGACAGGGGGCGTCCAAGAGACCCAGTACTTC
>TRBD2|TRBV5-1|NA|TRBJ2-1
CASSSGLAPNEQFF
TGCGCCAGCAGCTCGGGACTAGCTCCGAATGAGCAGTTCTTC
>NA|TRBV7-8|NA|TRBJ1-1
CASSSVSYTEAFF
TGTGCCAGCAGCTCGGTGAGTTACACTGAAGCTTTCTTT
>NA|TRBV29-1|few|TRBJ1-1
CSVAYGRDTEAFF
TGCAGCGTAGCCTATGGACGGGACACTGAAGCTTTCTTT
>NA|TRBV28|many|TRBJ2-3
CASSFLIQDTDTQYF
TGTGCCAGCAGTTTTCTTATTCAGGACACAGATACGCAGTATTTT
>TRBD1|TRBV30|few|TRBJ1-1
CAWSPSDRGEAFF
TGTGCCTGGAGTCCATCAGACAGGGGTGAAGCTTTCTTT
>NA|TRBV18|few|TRBJ2-7
CASSPEGLSSYEQYF
TGTGCCAGCTCACCCGAGGGACTGAGCTCCTACGAGCAGTACTTC
>NA|TRBV11-3|many|TRBJ1-5
CASSFGMGSNQPQHF
TGTGCCAGCAGCTTCGGGATGGGTAGCAATCAGCCCCAGCATTTT
>TRBD2|TRBV28|NA|TRBJ2-3
CASRGLGVVRTDTQYF
TGTGCCAGCAGGGGACTAGGGGTGGTTAGGACAGATACGCAGTATTTT
>TRBD2|TRBV6-8|many|TRBJ2-7
CASSLGLAGRPSYEQYF
TGTGCCAGCAGTCTCGGACTAGCGGGACGCCCCTCCTACGAGCAGTACTTC
>TRBD1|TRBV9|NA|TRBJ1-1
CASSVVPEGQGAEAFF
TGTGCCAGCAGCGTAGTACCCGAAGGACAGGGGGCTGAAGCTTTCTTT
>NA|TRBV9|NA|TRBJ2-7
CASSGSGDEQYF
TGTGCCAGCAGTGGCTCGGGGGACGAGCAGTACTTC
>NA|TRBV5-1|NA|TRBJ1-4
CASRFGTQDEKLFF
TGCGCCAGCAGGTTCGGGACACAGGATGAAAAACTGTTTTTT
>TRBD2|TRBV6-8|few|TRBJ2-1
CASSRTSMYEQFF
TGTGCCAGCAGTAGGACTAGTATGTATGAGCAGTTCTTC
>NA|TRBV6-8|few|TRBJ2-7
CASSVNYFYEQYF
TGTGCCAGCAGTGTTAATTACTTCTACGAGCAGTACTTC
>TRBD2|TRBV6-8|few|TRBJ2-3
CASSSPRLAGKDTQYF
TGTGCCAGCAGTTCCCCTAGGCTAGCGGGAAAAGATACGCAGTATTTT
>TRBD2|TRBV11-3|few|TRBJ2-7
CASSLGPSGGGNEQYF
TGTGCCAGCAGCTTAGGCCCTAGCGGGGGAGGCAACGAGCAGTACTTC
>TRBD2|TRBV6-8|large|TRBJ2-3
CASSYSTAGDSDTQYF
TGTGCCAGCAGTTACTCGACAGCGGGAGACTCAGATACGCAGTATTTT
>TRBD1|TRBV19|NA|TRBJ2-7
CASSMYRGLEQYF
TGTGCCAGTAGTATGTACAGGGGGCTTGAGCAGTACTTC
>NA|TRBV19|few|TRBJ1-4
CASSFRQNEKLFF
TGTGCCAGTAGTTTCCGACAGAATGAAAAACTGTTTTTT
>TRBD1|TRBV28|few|TRBJ1-2
CASSPPDRNYGYTF
TGTGCCAGCAGCCCGCCGGACAGGAACTATGGCTACACCTTC
>NA|TRBV29-1|few|TRBJ2-7
CSVASGAYEQYF
TGCAGCGTTGCCTCGGGAGCCTACGAGCAGTACTTC
>TRBD2|TRBV11-3|few|TRBJ2-2
CASSLVPLAGAYTGELFF
TGTGCCAGCAGCTTAGTGCCCCTAGCGGGGGCTTACACCGGGGAGCTGTTTTTT
>NA|TRBV6-8|medium-sized|TRBJ1-5
CASSPVTGINQPQHF
TGTGCCAGCAGTCCAGTAACAGGAATCAATCAGCCCCAGCATTTT
>NA|TRBV5-1|NA|TRBJ1-1
CASSLDGRTNTEAFF
TGCGCCAGCAGCTTGGACGGCAGGACGAACACTGAAGCTTTCTTT
>TRBD1|TRBV4-1|NA|TRBJ2-7
CASSQRAGGSYEQYF
TGCGCCAGCAGCCAAAGGGCAGGGGGCTCCTACGAGCAGTACTTC
>NA|TRBV11-3|many|TRBJ1-1
CASSPTGGLNTEAFF
TGTGCCAGCAGCCCCACCGGGGGATTGAACACTGAAGCTTTCTTT
>NA|TRBV11-3|NA|TRBJ2-2
CASSGKVTAGTGELFF
TGTGCCAGCAGCGGAAAGGTAACAGCAGGCACCGGGGAGCTGTTTTTT
>NA|TRBV10-3|NA|TRBJ2-7
CAISESNWGEQYF
TGTGCCATCAGTGAGTCGAACTGGGGGGAGCAGTACTTC
>NA|TRBV28|once|TRBJ2-7
CASRVSDYEQYF
TGTGCCAGCAGAGTTTCGGACTACGAGCAGTACTTC